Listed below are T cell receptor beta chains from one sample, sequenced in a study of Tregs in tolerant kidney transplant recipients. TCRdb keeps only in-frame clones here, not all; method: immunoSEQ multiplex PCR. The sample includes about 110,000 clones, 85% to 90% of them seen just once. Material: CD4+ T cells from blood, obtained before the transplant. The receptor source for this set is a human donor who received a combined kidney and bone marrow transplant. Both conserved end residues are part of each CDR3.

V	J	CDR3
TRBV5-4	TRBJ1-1	CASSLAQGGTEAFF
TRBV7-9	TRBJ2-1	CASSWPPRASYNEQFF
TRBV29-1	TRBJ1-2	CSVRKGTGANYGYTF
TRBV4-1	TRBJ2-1	CASSQYQVTYNEQFF
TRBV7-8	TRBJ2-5	CASSPSVKETQYF
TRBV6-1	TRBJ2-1	CASSPLGQGYNEQFF
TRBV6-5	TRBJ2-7	CASSYPRTGLNEQYF
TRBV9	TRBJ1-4	CASSSRDRATNEKLFF
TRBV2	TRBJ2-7	CASSRGRGPYEQYF
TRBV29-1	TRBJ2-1	CSVERQGSSYNEQFF
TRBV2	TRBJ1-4	CASRTGGREKLFF
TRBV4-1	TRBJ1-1	CASSQDPGTGLNTEAFF
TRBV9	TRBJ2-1	CASSVGGQVEQFF
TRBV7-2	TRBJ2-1	CASSQEERPNNEQFF
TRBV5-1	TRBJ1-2	CASSLGQGLSNYGYTF
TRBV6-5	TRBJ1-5	CASGTALGQPQHF
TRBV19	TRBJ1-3	CATRQGASSNTIYF
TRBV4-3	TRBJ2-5	CASSQTARTSSGETQYF
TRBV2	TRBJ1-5	CASSVGGADQPQHF
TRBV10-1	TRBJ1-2	CASSDQGASGYTF
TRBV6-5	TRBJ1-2	CASSRATGSGYTF
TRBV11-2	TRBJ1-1	CASSLYRGTNTEAFF
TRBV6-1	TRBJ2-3	CASSRQVASTDTQYF
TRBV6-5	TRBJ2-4	CASSLSGLAKNIQYF
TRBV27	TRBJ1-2	CASSLSFREGGYGYTF
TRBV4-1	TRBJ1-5	CASSQVRGGGQPQHF
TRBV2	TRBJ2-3	CASNTLTDTQYF
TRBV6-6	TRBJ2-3	CASCGTASTDTQYF
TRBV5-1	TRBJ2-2	CASRRGGDTGELFF
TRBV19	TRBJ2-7	CASTGTGTYEQYF
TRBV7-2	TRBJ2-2	CASSLTGAAGTGELFF
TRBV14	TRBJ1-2	CASSQDRGNNGYTF
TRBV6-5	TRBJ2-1	CASRRALNDYNEQFF
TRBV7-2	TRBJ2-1	CASSLYGPNEQFF
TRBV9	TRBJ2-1	CASSAVANTYNEQFF
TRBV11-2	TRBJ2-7	CASSLRLAVYEQYF
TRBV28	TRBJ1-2	CASSPDSYGYTF
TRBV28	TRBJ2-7	CASSPPREGSREQYF
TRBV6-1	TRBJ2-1	CASSEEGPLAGGASYNEQFF
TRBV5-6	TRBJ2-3	CASSRTGFGTDTQYF
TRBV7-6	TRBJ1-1	CASSHTGGQAFF
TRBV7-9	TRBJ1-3	CASSSGRSGNTIYF
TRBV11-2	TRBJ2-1	CASSRRTSGSLGEQFF
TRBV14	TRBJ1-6	CASSLGRGNSPLHF
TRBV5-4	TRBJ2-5	CASSGGGTSGQETQYF
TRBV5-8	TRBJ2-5	CASSPGWTSVGGTQYF
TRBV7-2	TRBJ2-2	CASSAASGVVSGELFF
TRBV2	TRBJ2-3	CASSGQGSTDTQYF
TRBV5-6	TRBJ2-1	CASSPSGTTYNEQFF
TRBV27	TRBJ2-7	CASNPRGAGGNYEQYF
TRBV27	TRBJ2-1	CASTLGGGPSYNEQFF
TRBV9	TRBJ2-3	CASSEGGADTQYF
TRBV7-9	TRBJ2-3	CASSLGYLGPGGDTDTQYF
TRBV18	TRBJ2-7	CASSPPRDRGYEQYF
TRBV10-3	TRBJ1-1	CAISESAGVGNTEAFF
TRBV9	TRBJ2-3	CASSARTRGGMSTDTQYF